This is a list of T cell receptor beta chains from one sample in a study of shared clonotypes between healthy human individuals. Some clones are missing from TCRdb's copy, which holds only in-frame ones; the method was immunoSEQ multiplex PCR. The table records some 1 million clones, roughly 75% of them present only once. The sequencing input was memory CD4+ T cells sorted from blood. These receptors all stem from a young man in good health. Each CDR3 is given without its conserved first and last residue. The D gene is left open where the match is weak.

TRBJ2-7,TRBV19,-,ASSIHRDYEQY
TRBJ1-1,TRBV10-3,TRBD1,AISNPGGTEAF
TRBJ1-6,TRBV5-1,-,ASSLQGGIGSPLH
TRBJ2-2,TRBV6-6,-,ASSSYANTGELF
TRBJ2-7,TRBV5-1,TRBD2,ASVSGTSGSFPNEQY
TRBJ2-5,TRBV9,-,ASSVATAGPQETQY
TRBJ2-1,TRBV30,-,AWAPSYNEQF
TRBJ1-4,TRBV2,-,ASKAGTNEKLF
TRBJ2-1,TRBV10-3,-,AISGSDNEQF
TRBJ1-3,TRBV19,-,ASSTDRNTIY
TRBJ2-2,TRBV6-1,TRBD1,ASRRDRGNTGELF
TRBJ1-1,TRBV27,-,ASSLESGTEAF
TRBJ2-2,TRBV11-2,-,ASSLDRGGELF
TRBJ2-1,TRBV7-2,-,ASSPKGGGVEQF
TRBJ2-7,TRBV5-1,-,ASSLARGGYEQY
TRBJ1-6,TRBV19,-,ASREGGGNSPLH
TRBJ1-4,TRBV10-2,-,ASRETLRGNEKLF
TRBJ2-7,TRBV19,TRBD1,ASSRRQGLRHEQY
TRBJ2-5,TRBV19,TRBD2,ASGGTSGGQRETQY
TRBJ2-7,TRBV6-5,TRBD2,ASSRGGHSYEQY
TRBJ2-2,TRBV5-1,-,ASSLGTGNTGELF
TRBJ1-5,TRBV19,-,ASSTTGSNQPQH
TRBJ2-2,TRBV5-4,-,ASSLGGHNTGELF
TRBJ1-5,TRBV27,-,ASSLSRESNQPQH
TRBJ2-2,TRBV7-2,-,ASSPRRDGELF
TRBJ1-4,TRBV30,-,AWSLGTVANEKLF
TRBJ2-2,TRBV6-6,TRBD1,ASSYGRGWTGELF
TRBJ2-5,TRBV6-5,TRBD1,ASSRGTGMRETQY
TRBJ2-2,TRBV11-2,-,ASSQYTTGELF
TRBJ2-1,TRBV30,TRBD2,AWTGTSGNIEQF
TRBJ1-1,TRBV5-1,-,ASSLDRPDGYTEAF
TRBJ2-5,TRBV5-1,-,ASSLQGGETQY
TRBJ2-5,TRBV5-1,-,ASSLSSGDSSQY
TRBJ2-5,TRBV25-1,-,ASSEDGGQETQY
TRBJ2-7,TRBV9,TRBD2,ASSVASSGTNYEQY
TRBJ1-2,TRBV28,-,ASSSSGRGYGYT
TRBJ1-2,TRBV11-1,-,ASSSSLGAPIYGYT
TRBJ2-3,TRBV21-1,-,ASSKDSTSTDTQY
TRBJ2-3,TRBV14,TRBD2,ASSQQLATDTQY
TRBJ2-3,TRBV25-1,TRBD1,ASSDGTGGTDTQY
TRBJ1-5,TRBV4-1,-,ASSQDEQVSNQPQH
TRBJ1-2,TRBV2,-,ASPFRQPHGDYGYT
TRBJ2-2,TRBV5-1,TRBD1,ASLGDRTTGELF
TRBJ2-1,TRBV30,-,AWSVGGEQF
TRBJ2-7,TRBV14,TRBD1,ASSQGYLRQGTDEQY
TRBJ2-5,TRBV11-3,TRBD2,ASSLAGGETQY
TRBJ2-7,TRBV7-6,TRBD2,ASSLGGGASGSYEQY
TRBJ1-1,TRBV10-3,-,AISEGTHEAF
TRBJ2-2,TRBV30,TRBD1,AFRDRSPTGELF
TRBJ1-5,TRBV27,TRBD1,ASTPGGVNNQPQH
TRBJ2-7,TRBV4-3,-,ASSQGLTASYEQY
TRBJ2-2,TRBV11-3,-,ASSLVSGGHGELF
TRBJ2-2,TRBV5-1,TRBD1,ASSLDGTGIGELF